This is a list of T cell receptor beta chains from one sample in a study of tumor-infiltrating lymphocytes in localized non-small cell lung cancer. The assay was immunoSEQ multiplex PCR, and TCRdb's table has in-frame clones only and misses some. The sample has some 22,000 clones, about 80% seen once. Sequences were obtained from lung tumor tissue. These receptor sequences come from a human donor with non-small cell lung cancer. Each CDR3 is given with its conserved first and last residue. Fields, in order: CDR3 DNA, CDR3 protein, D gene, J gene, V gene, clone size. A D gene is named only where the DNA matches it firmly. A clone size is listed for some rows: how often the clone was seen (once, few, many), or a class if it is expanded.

cdr3_nt: TGTGCCAGCAGCTTTAGTGAGAGCTCCTACAATGAGCAGTTCTTC; cdr3_aa: CASSFSESSYNEQFF; d_call: -; j_call: TRBJ2-1; v_call: TRBV7-9; clone_size: -
cdr3_nt: TGTGCCAGCAGCTTATATCCTCTGGGGGGCTACAATGAGCAGTTCTTC; cdr3_aa: CASSLYPLGGYNEQFF; d_call: -; j_call: TRBJ2-1; v_call: TRBV7-3; clone_size: -
cdr3_nt: TGCAGCGTTGGAGTAGGGACAGGGAACACTGAAGCTTTCTTT; cdr3_aa: CSVGVGTGNTEAFF; d_call: TRBD1; j_call: TRBJ1-1; v_call: TRBV29-1; clone_size: -
cdr3_nt: TGTGCCAGCAGCTTAAGTTTAGCGGGAGTCGAGCAGTACTTC; cdr3_aa: CASSLSLAGVEQYF; d_call: TRBD2; j_call: TRBJ2-7; v_call: TRBV7-8; clone_size: -
cdr3_nt: TGTGCCAGTAGTATCGTTGACAACTATGGCTACACCTTC; cdr3_aa: CASSIVDNYGYTF; d_call: -; j_call: TRBJ1-2; v_call: TRBV19; clone_size: -
cdr3_nt: TGTGCCAGCAGTTACTCAGGGTTGGGCGGGGAGCTGTTTTTT; cdr3_aa: CASSYSGLGGELFF; d_call: -; j_call: TRBJ2-2; v_call: TRBV6-6; clone_size: -
cdr3_nt: TGTGCCAGCAGCTCGACAAAGTCCTACGAGCAGTACTTC; cdr3_aa: CASSSTKSYEQYF; d_call: -; j_call: TRBJ2-7; v_call: TRBV5-6; clone_size: -
cdr3_nt: TGTGCCAGCAGCTTACTGGTAGCGCGCTCCTACGAGCAGTACTTC; cdr3_aa: CASSLLVARSYEQYF; d_call: -; j_call: TRBJ2-7; v_call: TRBV11-1; clone_size: -
cdr3_nt: TGCGCCAGCAGCTTGGTGACTAGCGCCGGCTACGAGCAGTACTTC; cdr3_aa: CASSLVTSAGYEQYF; d_call: TRBD2; j_call: TRBJ2-7; v_call: TRBV5-1; clone_size: -
cdr3_nt: TGTGCCATCAGTGGGGAGGACAGGGGCAAAAACGAGCAGTACTTC; cdr3_aa: CAISGEDRGKNEQYF; d_call: TRBD1; j_call: TRBJ2-7; v_call: TRBV10-3; clone_size: -
cdr3_nt: TGTGCCAGCAGTACCACGGGACACTCTGGCTACACCTTC; cdr3_aa: CASSTTGHSGYTF; d_call: -; j_call: TRBJ1-2; v_call: TRBV6-5; clone_size: -
cdr3_nt: TGTGCCAGCAGTCCCCGGGGAAGGGAAGGAGAATACTTC; cdr3_aa: CASSPRGREGEYF; d_call: -; j_call: TRBJ2-4; v_call: TRBV6-5; clone_size: -
cdr3_nt: TGTGCCAGCAGGTATACGTACCAAGAGACCCAGTACTTC; cdr3_aa: CASRYTYQETQYF; d_call: -; j_call: TRBJ2-5; v_call: TRBV28; clone_size: once
cdr3_nt: TGTGCCAGCAGTGATCAGCGGAAATCCTACAATGAGCAGTTCTTC; cdr3_aa: CASSDQRKSYNEQFF; d_call: -; j_call: TRBJ2-1; v_call: TRBV25-1; clone_size: -
cdr3_nt: TGTGCCAGCACCCTTAGGTGGGACAGCGACACCGGGGAGCTGTTTTTT; cdr3_aa: CASTLRWDSDTGELFF; d_call: TRBD1; j_call: TRBJ2-2; v_call: TRBV7-9; clone_size: -
cdr3_nt: TGTGCCAGCCGGAGCCAAGAGACCCAGTACTTC; cdr3_aa: CASRSQETQYF; d_call: -; j_call: TRBJ2-5; v_call: TRBV2; clone_size: -
cdr3_nt: TGCGCCAGCAGCCAAGATTTGGGCAAGGGGAGCCAAAACACCATATATTTT; cdr3_aa: CASSQDLGKGSQNTIYF; d_call: -; j_call: TRBJ1-3; v_call: TRBV4-3; clone_size: once
cdr3_nt: TGTGCCAGCAGTTTCCAGACAGGGGGCGCCTATGGCTACACCTTC; cdr3_aa: CASSFQTGGAYGYTF; d_call: TRBD1; j_call: TRBJ1-2; v_call: TRBV27; clone_size: -
cdr3_nt: TGTGCCAGCAGCTCGCCCGCGGGCTGGCGCGACTCCTACAATGAGCAGTTCTTC; cdr3_aa: CASSSPAGWRDSYNEQFF; d_call: -; j_call: TRBJ2-1; v_call: TRBV7-4; clone_size: -
cdr3_nt: TGTGCCTGGAGCACAGGGGAGGATGGCTACACCTTC; cdr3_aa: CAWSTGEDGYTF; d_call: TRBD1; j_call: TRBJ1-2; v_call: TRBV30; clone_size: once
cdr3_nt: TGTGCCAGCAGCTTTGAGACAGGGGGCTACGAGCAGTACTTC; cdr3_aa: CASSFETGGYEQYF; d_call: TRBD1; j_call: TRBJ2-7; v_call: TRBV7-9; clone_size: -
cdr3_nt: TGTGCCAGCAGCTTATCGTCCAATTCAGAGTCACAGCAGTACTTC; cdr3_aa: CASSLSSNSESQQYF; d_call: -; j_call: TRBJ2-7; v_call: TRBV7-2; clone_size: -
cdr3_nt: TGTGCCAGCAGAGGGGAACAAGAGACCCAGTACTTC; cdr3_aa: CASRGEQETQYF; d_call: -; j_call: TRBJ2-5; v_call: TRBV2; clone_size: -
cdr3_nt: TGTGCCAGCAGCATAGGGACGGGAGTCACAGATACGCAGTATTTT; cdr3_aa: CASSIGTGVTDTQYF; d_call: -; j_call: TRBJ2-3; v_call: TRBV11-2; clone_size: -
cdr3_nt: TGTGCCAGCCGGGCAGGGCTCATGAACACTGAAGCTTTCTTT; cdr3_aa: CASRAGLMNTEAFF; d_call: -; j_call: TRBJ1-1; v_call: TRBV28; clone_size: -
cdr3_nt: TGTGCCAGCAGTCATTTTGGGGATCAGCCCCAGCATTTT; cdr3_aa: CASSHFGDQPQHF; d_call: -; j_call: TRBJ1-5; v_call: TRBV6-5; clone_size: -
cdr3_nt: TGTGCCAGTAGTATAGAAGGACTAGCGACCTACAATGAGCAGTTCTTC; cdr3_aa: CASSIEGLATYNEQFF; d_call: TRBD2; j_call: TRBJ2-1; v_call: TRBV19; clone_size: -
cdr3_nt: TGCGCCAGCAGCTTGGCCCGTGGGACTAGCGGTACAGATACGCAGTATTTT; cdr3_aa: CASSLARGTSGTDTQYF; d_call: TRBD2; j_call: TRBJ2-3; v_call: TRBV5-1; clone_size: few
cdr3_nt: TGTGCCAGCTCACCTCACTCGGGACTAACCTACAATGAGCAGTTCTTC; cdr3_aa: CASSPHSGLTYNEQFF; d_call: TRBD2; j_call: TRBJ2-1; v_call: TRBV18; clone_size: -
cdr3_nt: TGTGCCAGCAGCTTCGAGGGGCCCAAAGATACGCAGTATTTT; cdr3_aa: CASSFEGPKDTQYF; d_call: -; j_call: TRBJ2-3; v_call: TRBV7-8; clone_size: -
cdr3_nt: TGTGCCAGCAGTGGGGACAGCGGCGGTAATCAGCCCCAGCATTTT; cdr3_aa: CASSGDSGGNQPQHF; d_call: TRBD1; j_call: TRBJ1-5; v_call: TRBV6-1; clone_size: -
cdr3_nt: TGTGCAACGAGGGACAGGGGGGCTTTCACAGATACGCAGTATTTT; cdr3_aa: CATRDRGAFTDTQYF; d_call: TRBD1; j_call: TRBJ2-3; v_call: TRBV19; clone_size: -
cdr3_nt: TGCGCCAGCAGCGAAGACCGCACAGATACGCAGTATTTT; cdr3_aa: CASSEDRTDTQYF; d_call: -; j_call: TRBJ2-3; v_call: TRBV4-3; clone_size: -
cdr3_nt: TGTGCCAGCAGCCACCCCCCTAGCTTCTCTGGCACCGGGGAGCTGTTTTTT; cdr3_aa: CASSHPPSFSGTGELFF; d_call: -; j_call: TRBJ2-2; v_call: TRBV11-2; clone_size: -
cdr3_nt: TGCGCCAGCAGCTCCTCGGATCTCGGAGAGCAGTACTTC; cdr3_aa: CASSSSDLGEQYF; d_call: -; j_call: TRBJ2-7; v_call: TRBV5-1; clone_size: -
cdr3_nt: TGTGCCAGCAGTTTAAAATCAGGGGCCCCTAATGAAAAACTGTTTTTT; cdr3_aa: CASSLKSGAPNEKLFF; d_call: -; j_call: TRBJ1-4; v_call: TRBV27; clone_size: -
cdr3_nt: TGTGCCAGCAGTTACCCTACAGCCTCTGGGGCCAACGTCCTGACTTTC; cdr3_aa: CASSYPTASGANVLTF; d_call: -; j_call: TRBJ2-6; v_call: TRBV6-5; clone_size: once
cdr3_nt: TGTGCCAGCAGCTTAGCTAGCGGGAGGCAGTATTTT; cdr3_aa: CASSLASGRQYF; d_call: TRBD2; j_call: TRBJ2-3; v_call: TRBV7-2; clone_size: -
cdr3_nt: TGTGCCAGCAGCTTGAAGGGGGCTCTGTCCTACGAGCAGTACTTC; cdr3_aa: CASSLKGALSYEQYF; d_call: TRBD1; j_call: TRBJ2-7; v_call: TRBV13; clone_size: -
cdr3_nt: TGTGCCAGCAGCTTAGCAAGCGGGAGCGGCTCCTACGAGCAGTACTTC; cdr3_aa: CASSLASGSGSYEQYF; d_call: TRBD2; j_call: TRBJ2-7; v_call: TRBV7-8; clone_size: -
cdr3_nt: TGTGCCAGCAGTGAATACAGGGGGCTGCTGGATGAAAAACTGTTTTTT; cdr3_aa: CASSEYRGLLDEKLFF; d_call: TRBD1; j_call: TRBJ1-4; v_call: TRBV2; clone_size: few
cdr3_nt: TGTGCCAGCAGAGCGGGACTCCCCTACGAGCAGTACTTC; cdr3_aa: CASRAGLPYEQYF; d_call: TRBD2; j_call: TRBJ2-7; v_call: TRBV2; clone_size: -
cdr3_nt: TGTGCCAGCAGTGAATGGGGGGTGAGGACTGGAAACACCATATATTTT; cdr3_aa: CASSEWGVRTGNTIYF; d_call: -; j_call: TRBJ1-3; v_call: TRBV2; clone_size: few
cdr3_nt: TGTGCCAGCAGCTTAGCTCCGACTAGCAGGTTACAATACTCGGATACGCAGTATTTT; cdr3_aa: CASSLAPTSRLQYSDTQYF; d_call: TRBD2; j_call: TRBJ2-3; v_call: TRBV7-9; clone_size: -
cdr3_nt: TGTGCCAGCAGCTTATCGAGCGAGCACAATGAGCAGTTCTTC; cdr3_aa: CASSLSSEHNEQFF; d_call: -; j_call: TRBJ2-1; v_call: TRBV11-3; clone_size: -
cdr3_nt: TGTGCCACCAGCAGAGATGGGGGCGCCGGGGGCTACACCTTC; cdr3_aa: CATSRDGGAGGYTF; d_call: -; j_call: TRBJ1-2; v_call: TRBV15; clone_size: -
cdr3_nt: TGTGCCAGCAGCTTGGACGAGGGTGGGCAGTACTTC; cdr3_aa: CASSLDEGGQYF; d_call: -; j_call: TRBJ2-7; v_call: TRBV7-2; clone_size: -
cdr3_nt: TGTGCCAGCAGCTTAGTGAGAAGGGAGGGCCGGGATACGCAGTATTTT; cdr3_aa: CASSLVRREGRDTQYF; d_call: TRBD2; j_call: TRBJ2-3; v_call: TRBV11-3; clone_size: -
cdr3_nt: TGTGCCAGCAGCGGGACAGGGACGAGTGAAGCTTTCTTT; cdr3_aa: CASSGTGTSEAFF; d_call: TRBD1; j_call: TRBJ1-1; v_call: TRBV6-1; clone_size: -